Below, 14 T cell receptor beta chains from the same sample are listed, as sequenced in a study of cytomegalovirus exposure and HLA in healthy donors. PCR employed 60 Vbeta and 13 Jbeta primers. Clones were sequenced by immunoSEQ multiplex PCR, and TCRdb holds only the in-frame ones, with some missing. The sample consists of approximately 80,000 clones, approximately 78% of them appearing once. The source material was PBMCs. These receptors all stem from a male donor in good health and CMV-seropositive.

The genes are TRBV27 and TRBJ1-5; TRBD1 agrees at 7 bases. The CDR3 totals 14 residues. V dropped 8 bases and J dropped 4; count of bases not matched to a gene: 8. CDR1 and CDR2 from the germline V gene are MNHEY and SMNVEV (reference sequence). CDR3 nucleotides: TGTGCCAGCCGCCCAGGGGGTGCAAATCAGCCCCAGCATTTT. It encodes CASRPGGANQPQHF.

This clone was seen only once. J is TRBJ2-7 and V is TRBV7-3; 11 bases line up with TRBD1. The CDR3 totals 16 residues. Trimming at V came to 2 bases and at J to 2 bases, leaving 5 bases not matched to a gene. Germline assignment: CDR1 SGHTA and CDR2 FQGTGA. CDR3 in amino acids: CASSLGGTGGPYEQYF. The CDR3 DNA is TGTGCCAGCAGCTTAGGTGGGACAGGGGGGCCCTACGAGCAGTACTTC.

The CDR3 spells CASSLTPGQGFNEQFF. CDR3 DNA sequence: TGCGCCAGCAGCCTGACTCCGGGACAGGGGTTCAATGAGCAGTTCTTC. The chain has TRBV5-1 and TRBJ2-1; TRBD1 matches at 10 bases. CDR1 is SGHRS and CDR2 is YFSETQ in the germline V gene. With V trimmed by 4 bases and J by 6 bases, 10 bases remained unmatched. CDR3 length equals 16 residues.

The sample holds a few counts of this clone. The CDR3 reads CATKDSISGANVLTF. The CDR3 nucleotides are TGTGCCACCAAGGACAGTATCTCTGGGGCCAACGTCCTGACTTTC. The chain recombines TRBV10-3 with TRBJ2-6; possible D gene TRBD1, 6 bases. V dropped 10 bases and J dropped 0 bases, with 13 bases sitting between them. CDR3 length equals 15 residues. Germline V gene lookup returns CDR1 ENHRY and CDR2 SYGVKD.

This chain uses TRBV19 with TRBJ2-6, with 7 bases that match TRBD2. The CDR3 runs 16 residues. Trimming cost V 6 bases and J 1 base; bases outside gene matches: 6. CDR1 LNHDA and CDR2 SQIVND come from the germline V gene (reference sequence). CDR3 DNA: TGTGCCAGTAGGGAGACTAGCAGTTCTGGGGCCAACGTCCTGACTTTC. Amino acids: CASRETSSSGANVLTF.

The chain links TRBV25-1 to TRBJ1-1, with D hard to call. V lost 3 bases and J 1 base, leaving 6 bases between the germline ends. This CDR3 is 13 amino acids long. Germline lookup yields CDR1 MGHDK and CDR2 SYGVNS. CDR3 DNA: TGTGCCAGCAGTGAGTACAGGAACACTGAAGCTTTCTTT. This translates into CASSEYRNTEAFF.

This clone was observed once. DNA for the CDR3: TGTGCCAGCAGTTTCGGGCTAGCGGGCTTTATGACCGGGGTTGTTGAGCAGTTCTTC. Amino acid sequence: CASSFGLAGFMTGVVEQFF. The V call is TRBV27, the J call TRBJ2-1, with TRBD2 identical over 8 bases. Looked up from germline, CDR1 is MNHEY and CDR2 is SMNVEV (reference sequence). CDR3 size: 19 residues. V lost 3 bases, J lost 9 bases, and 22 bases stayed unmatched.

The rearrangement links TRBV5-1 to TRBJ2-7; 11 nucleotides line up with TRBD2. Germline CDR1 SGHRS, CDR2 YFSETQ. The CDR3 contains 14 residues. Trimming removed 5 bases from V and 5 bases from J; junction bases left unmatched: 6. This CDR3 reads CASSFSGRANEQYF. The CDR3 bases are TGCGCCAGCAGTTTTAGCGGGAGGGCGAACGAGCAGTACTTC.

The CDR3 nucleotides are TGTGCCAGCACCTCACTAATTCGGGACAGAAACACTGAAGCTTTCTTT. Amino acids: CASTSLIRDRNTEAFF. The V and J genes are TRBV27 and TRBJ1-1, with 7 bases matching TRBD1. CDR1 and CDR2 from the germline V gene are MNHEY and SMNVEV (reference sequence). The CDR3 covers 16 residues. With V trimmed by 7 bases and J by 2 bases, 13 bases remained unmatched.

The rearrangement uses TRBV6-1 and TRBJ2-7; no clear D. V was clipped by 6 bases and J by 6 bases, with 6 bases between them. This CDR3 has 10 residues. CDR1 and CDR2 from the germline V gene are MNHNS and SASEGT. The chain's CDR3 is CASSEREQYF. The CDR3 coding sequence is TGTGCCAGCAGCGAACGCGAGCAGTACTTC.

The chain is built from TRBV18 and TRBJ1-5; the match to TRBD1 covers 10 bases. Germline lookup yields CDR1 KGHSH and CDR2 LQKENI. The CDR3 length is 15 residues. The junction had 0 bases not matched to a gene; V was cut back by 3 bases and J by 1 base. The CDR3 bases are TGTGCCAGCTCACCGGGACAGGGGAGCAATCAGCCCCAGCATTTT. Amino acid sequence: CASSPGQGSNQPQHF. The entire variable domain, with the rest obtained from reference TRBV18 and TRBJ1-5, is as follows: NAGVMQNPRHLVRRRGQEARLRCSPMKGHSHVYWYRQLPEEGLKFMVYLQKENIIDESGMPKERFSAEFPKEGPSILRIQQVVRGDSAAYFCASSPGQGSNQPQHFGDGTRLSIL.

This clone has a handful of counts. The J gene is TRBJ2-1, the V gene TRBV4-3, with D uncertain. V lost 0 bases and J 3 bases, leaving 15 bases between the germline ends. The CDR3 is 17 amino acids. CDR1 is LGHNA, CDR2 YSLEER, per germline. In nucleotides, the CDR3 is TGCGCCAGCAGCCAAGATATGATCGTACTCATCTACAATGAGCAGTTCTTC. Translated: CASSQDMIVLIYNEQFF.

This sequence joins TRBV6-5 and TRBJ1-5, with D hard to call. CDR1 and CDR2 from the germline V gene are MNHEY and SVGAGI. The CDR3 is 13 amino acids. V was clipped by 0 bases and J by 5 bases, with 5 bases between them. CDR3 coding DNA: TGTGCCAGCAGTTACTCTCGGGATCAGCCCCAGCATTTT. It encodes CASSYSRDQPQHF.

The chain joins TRBV28 to TRBJ1-2, with D tentatively TRBD1 (5 bases). The CDR3 sequence is 13 residues long. Germline V gene lookup returns CDR1 MDHEN and CDR2 SYDVKM. V was clipped by 7 bases and J by 8 bases, with 17 bases between them. CDR3 DNA sequence: TGTGCCAGCATCCGACCGGGGACTAGGGGCTACACCTTC. Protein: CASIRPGTRGYTF.